Below are 20 T cell receptor beta chains sequenced from a single sample in a study of spatial heterogeneity in lung cancer. TCRdb re-analysed the 5' RACE reads in MiXCR, keeping a single row per CDR3 protein. Here the sample spans 43,000 or so distinct CDR3 sequences, 6% to 7.5% being singletons. Time point in this sample: sample taken at primary tumor resection. From tumor, nontumor lung or frozen PBMC, whole RNA was taken unsorted for sequencing. The sample in question was PBMCs, obtained at surgery. These receptor sequences come from a female donor with early-stage non-small cell lung cancer.

This clonotype was recorded many times. This chain links TRBV12-3 or TRBV12-4 with TRBJ2-2; the D gene is possibly TRBD2 (5 bases). V was clipped by 4 bases and J by 3 bases, with 9 bases between them. The CDR3 loop spans 14 amino acids. CDR3 loop: CASSWESDTGELFF. DNA of the CDR3: TGTGCCAGCAGTTGGGAGTCGGACACCGGGGAGCTGTTTTTT.

In this sample, this clonotype turned up a few times. The V gene is TRBV12-3 or TRBV12-4, the J gene TRBJ2-6; no firm D call. The CDR3 runs to 16 residues. V was clipped by 6 bases and J by 0 bases, with 12 bases between them. The DNA of the CDR3 is TGTGCCAGCAGCCCCGACCTTATCTCTGGGGCCAACGTCCTGACTTTC. Protein: CASSPDLISGANVLTF.

The gene calls are TRBV10-2 and TRBJ2-1; D gene ambiguous. Germline loops: CDR1 WSHSY, CDR2 SAAADI. The ends were cut back, 4 bases at V and 4 bases at J, with 2 bases in the middle. The length of the CDR3 is 11 residues. CDR3 region: CASSGYNEQFF. The CDR3 DNA follows: TGCGCCAGCAGTGGTTACAATGAGCAGTTCTTC.

This clonotype was picked up a small number of times. The rearrangement joins TRBV4-3 to TRBJ1-2, with no clear D. The CDR3 loop spans 16 amino acids. The germline V and J ends were trimmed by 0 bases and 2 bases, with 13 bases remaining between them. Germline V gives CDR1 LGHNA, CDR2 YSLEER. For the CDR3, the DNA is TGCGCCAGCAGCCAAGAATGGGCAGGTACAAACTATGGCTACACCTTC. Translated, it gives CASSQEWAGTNYGYTF.

The chain employs TRBV19 and TRBJ1-2; no definite D call. V gave up 5 bases and J gave up 8 bases, with 6 bases separating them. The CDR3 has 10 amino acids. Germline V gives CDR1 LNHDA, CDR2 SQIVND (reference sequence). CDR3 sequence (DNA): TGTGCCAGTAGTGAGAACGGCTACACCTTC. As protein: CASSENGYTF. Together with reference TRBV19 and TRBJ1-2, the CDR3 gives the full variable domain: DGGITQSPKYLFRKEGQNVTLSCEQNLNHDAMYWYRQDPGQGLRLIYYSQIVNDFQKGDIAEGYSVSREKKESFPLTVTSAQKNPTAFYLCASSENGYTFGSGTRLTVV.

In its sample, this clonotype was seen many times. The CDR3 loop reads CSAILTGGNQGYEQYF. For the CDR3, the DNA is TGCAGTGCTATTCTGACAGGGGGCAATCAGGGATACGAGCAGTACTTC. This chain uses TRBV20-1 with TRBJ2-7; 10 positions agree with TRBD1. V lost 4 bases and J lost 4; bases outside the gene matches: 13. Germline V gene lookup returns CDR1 DFQATT and CDR2 SNEGSKA (reference sequence). The CDR3 is 16 amino acids.

Many counts were recorded for this clonotype. This rearrangement joins TRBV6-6 to TRBJ2-3, with no clear D. Germline CDR1 reads MNHNY; CDR2 reads SVGAGI (reference sequence). This CDR3 is 16 amino acids long. V was cut by 0 bases and J by 0 bases, with 10 bases left in between. CDR3 in amino acids: CASSYSVSPSTDTQYF. The CDR3 region has the DNA TGTGCCAGCAGTTACTCAGTCAGCCCTAGCACAGATACGCAGTATTTT.

This clonotype appeared many times. The rearrangement joins TRBV7-6 to TRBJ2-2, with no clear D. The germline V gene encodes CDR1 SGHVS and CDR2 FNYEAQ. With 4 bases removed from V and 2 bases from J, the gap between germline ends came to 17 bases. The CDR3 length is 17 residues. The CDR3 reads CASSSFGPPANTGELFF. The DNA of the CDR3 is TGTGCCAGCAGCTCCTTCGGGCCACCCGCAAACACCGGGGAGCTGTTTTTT.

The CDR3 DNA is TGTGCCAGCAGTTCACTAGCGGGAGGGTCGGGATCCCAGTACTTC. The encoded protein is CASSSLAGGSGSQYF. The chain carries TRBV28 and TRBJ2-4, with 13 bases identical to TRBD2. Germline values: CDR1 MDHEN, CDR2 SYDVKM. The CDR3 totals 15 residues. V was clipped by 4 bases and J by 13 bases; unmatched bases: 10.

This clonotype was recorded at least ten times. The chain uses TRBV5-1 and TRBJ2-3; maybe TRBD1 (6 bases). Trimming took 2 bases from V and 2 from J, leaving 9 bases between them. The CDR3 sequence is 14 residues long. From germline, CDR1 is SGHRS and CDR2 YFSETQ. The CDR3 DNA sequence: TGCGCCAGCAGCTTCGGGACAATCACAGATACGCAGTATTTT. Its translation is CASSFGTITDTQYF.

The chain joins TRBV20-1 to TRBJ1-1, with a weak D call TRBD1 (5 bases). This CDR3 region has 10 residues. V dropped 5 bases and J dropped 6 bases, with 7 bases sitting between them. Germline V gene sequence: CDR1 DFQATT, CDR2 SNEGSKA (reference sequence). Written as DNA, the CDR3 is TGCAGTGCTGGGGCCCCTGAAGCTTTCTTT. Translating gives CSAGAPEAFF.

This clonotype was found once. The chain carries TRBV10-2 and TRBJ1-2, with 9 bases lining up with TRBD1. The CDR3 totals 11 residues. Germline V gene lookup returns CDR1 WSHSY and CDR2 SAAADI. Trimming cost V 10 bases and J 5 bases; bases outside gene matches: 2. In DNA, the CDR3 is TGCGCCACCGGACAGGGGTATGGCTACACCTTC. Encoded protein: CATGQGYGYTF.

This clonotype was seen at least ten times. The V call is TRBV30, the J call TRBJ1-2; no firm D call. The germline V gene encodes CDR1 GTSNPN and CDR2 SVGIG (reference sequence). The V gene lost 7 bases and the J gene lost 0 bases, with 9 bases spanning the gap. This CDR3 region has 12 residues. In nucleotides, the CDR3 is TGTGCCTCCCAACCTACTAACTATGGCTACACCTTC. It codes for CASQPTNYGYTF.

This clonotype has ten or more counts. This rearrangement joins TRBV12-3 or TRBV12-4 to TRBJ1-6; no reliable D call. The V end was cut by 3 bases, the J end by 5 bases, with 8 bases between. There are 14 residues in the CDR3. This CDR3 is CASSFRRNNSPLHF. CDR3 in DNA: TGTGCCAGCAGTTTTAGGCGCAATAATTCACCCCTCCACTTT.

This clonotype was picked up many times. The genes are TRBV12-3 or TRBV12-4 and TRBJ1-2; no reliable D call. This CDR3 has 15 amino acids. The V gene lost 3 bases and the J gene lost 4 bases, with 15 bases spanning the gap. The CDR3 is CASSFAGNRVYGYTF. The CDR3 DNA reads as TGTGCCAGCAGTTTTGCGGGGAATCGCGTCTATGGCTACACCTTC.

This clonotype was picked up many times. The CDR3 DNA sequence: TGTGCCAGCTCCCGTCTCGCCAACAGGGACAACTCTGGGGCCAACGTCCTGACTTTC. This sequence encodes CASSRLANRDNSGANVLTF. This chain connects TRBV18 to TRBJ2-6; perhaps TRBD1 as D (6 bases). The CDR3 covers 19 residues. V shed 6 bases and J shed 0 bases, with 21 bases lying between them. Germline loops: CDR1 KGHSH, CDR2 LQKENI.

This clonotype was seen repeatedly, ten times or more. J is TRBJ1-2 and V is TRBV18, with 8 bases fitting TRBD1. The length of the CDR3 is 13 residues. After removal of 3 bases from V and 8 bases from J, the junction contained 5 bases not matched to a gene. The germline CDR1 and CDR2 sequences are KGHSH and LQKENI. CDR3: CASSPPTGEGYTF. CDR3 DNA sequence: TGTGCCAGCTCACCCCCGACAGGGGAAGGCTACACCTTC.

The sample holds many counts of this clonotype. V and J are TRBV29-1 and TRBJ2-7; D tentatively fits TRBD1 or TRBD2 (6 bases each). Trimming stripped 6 bases from V and 7 bases from J, with 19 bases between. The CDR3 spans 13 residues. Germline V CDR1 and CDR2: SQVTM, ANQGSEA. DNA of the CDR3: TGCAGCGTCCACCCCACGGGGGCGGGAGAGCAGTACTTC. As protein: CSVHPTGAGEQYF.

The rearrangement joins TRBV6-6 to TRBJ2-3, with 7 bases matching TRBD2. V gave up 8 bases and J gave up 3 bases; unmatched junction bases: 11. The CDR3 consists of 15 residues. Germline loops: CDR1 MNHNY, CDR2 SVGAGI (reference sequence). CDR3 loop: CASARWLAETDTQYF. The CDR3 bases are TGTGCCAGCGCCCGGTGGCTAGCGGAAACAGATACGCAGTATTTT.

This clonotype was observed at least ten times. The V call is TRBV20-1, the J call TRBJ2-3; no reliable D call. Germline CDR1 DFQATT, CDR2 SNEGSKA (reference sequence). Deletions cut 5 bases from V and 2 bases from J, with 11 bases between. The CDR3 consists of 13 residues. The CDR3 reads CSALDGSTDTQYF. DNA for the CDR3: TGCAGTGCTCTAGATGGGTCCACAGATACGCAGTATTTT.